This T cell receptor beta chain was documented in a study of blood T cell repertoires in COVID-19 (TCRdb year 2020). With regard to the full study: Samples covering the acute and convalescent phases of COVID-19 were provided by collaborators in the United States, Italy and Spain. Deeply sampled blood TCRbeta repertoires from subjects exposed to, actively infected with, or recovered from COVID-19 were included in the dataset. The material from the prospective study consisted of cDNA or gDNA derived from T cells, B-cell-depleted T cells, or PBMCs. Sample metadata almost always included a de-identified subject ID, COVID-19 status, age in years and sex. Where available, HLA class I and class II types were obtained from metadata supplied by the sample provider rather than from assay-based typing. The samples were drawn from two sources: the first 160 participants of the ongoing ImmuneRACE study, and fewer than 1,500 subjects contributed by 6 global collaborators. The repertoires were released in a freely available public database meant as a resource for research on the immune response to SARS-CoV-2. Paper-wide results and their limitations: Clinical and demographic metadata were provided uncurated, with the amount varying by source and participant.

CDR1 and CDR2 (SGHDT, YYEEEE) derive from the germline V gene. Trimming removed 0 bases from V and 2 bases from J, leaving 8 bases between the germline ends. From the cysteine up to the phenylalanine, the CDR3 has a length of 14 residues. The only DNA kept is the CDR3, 42 bases in frame from the first base. Each collaborating institution followed its own protocols to collect whole blood in K2EDTA tubes. For TCRbeta analysis, collaborators shipped samples as frozen whole blood, isolated PBMCs, or DNA extracted from either of those sample types. Details on this clone: Its cognate antigen has yet to be identified. Per-base qualities were not stored, and no clone one base away is much larger.

TCRbeta CDR3 regions were amplified from genomic DNA by means of the immunoSEQ Assay, a bias-controlled multiplex PCR. The paper's data handling went like this. The number of nucleated cells in each sample was estimated by amplification of reference gene primers within the assay. Sequence reads were collapsed and filtered to measure the absolute abundance of every unique TCRbeta CDR3 rearrangement. For each sample, productive Simpson clonality was calculated by taking the square root of Simpson's diversity index across productive rearrangements. TCRdb took over this immuneACCESS table, retaining in-frame rearrangements with V and J assigned. Such tables are incomplete; in checked studies, under half of the missing clones stem from an unresolved V gene, and the remainder is unexplained. V and J calls and clone size are copied from that table; D and trimming were computed from the DNA. The sample table contains around 150,000 clones; only one count was recorded for around 75% of them. The ten biggest clones cover about 15% of the sample.

The specimen sequenced was peripheral blood. The chain uses TRBV5-6 and TRBJ1-1, with TRBD1 as a weak D call on 5 bases. The TCR sequence derives from a woman older than 75 with acute or convalescent COVID-19. CDR3 loop: CASSLGRVNTEAFF. At the DNA level, the sequence is TGTGCCAGCAGCTTGGGCAGGGTTAACACTGAAGCTTTCTTT.